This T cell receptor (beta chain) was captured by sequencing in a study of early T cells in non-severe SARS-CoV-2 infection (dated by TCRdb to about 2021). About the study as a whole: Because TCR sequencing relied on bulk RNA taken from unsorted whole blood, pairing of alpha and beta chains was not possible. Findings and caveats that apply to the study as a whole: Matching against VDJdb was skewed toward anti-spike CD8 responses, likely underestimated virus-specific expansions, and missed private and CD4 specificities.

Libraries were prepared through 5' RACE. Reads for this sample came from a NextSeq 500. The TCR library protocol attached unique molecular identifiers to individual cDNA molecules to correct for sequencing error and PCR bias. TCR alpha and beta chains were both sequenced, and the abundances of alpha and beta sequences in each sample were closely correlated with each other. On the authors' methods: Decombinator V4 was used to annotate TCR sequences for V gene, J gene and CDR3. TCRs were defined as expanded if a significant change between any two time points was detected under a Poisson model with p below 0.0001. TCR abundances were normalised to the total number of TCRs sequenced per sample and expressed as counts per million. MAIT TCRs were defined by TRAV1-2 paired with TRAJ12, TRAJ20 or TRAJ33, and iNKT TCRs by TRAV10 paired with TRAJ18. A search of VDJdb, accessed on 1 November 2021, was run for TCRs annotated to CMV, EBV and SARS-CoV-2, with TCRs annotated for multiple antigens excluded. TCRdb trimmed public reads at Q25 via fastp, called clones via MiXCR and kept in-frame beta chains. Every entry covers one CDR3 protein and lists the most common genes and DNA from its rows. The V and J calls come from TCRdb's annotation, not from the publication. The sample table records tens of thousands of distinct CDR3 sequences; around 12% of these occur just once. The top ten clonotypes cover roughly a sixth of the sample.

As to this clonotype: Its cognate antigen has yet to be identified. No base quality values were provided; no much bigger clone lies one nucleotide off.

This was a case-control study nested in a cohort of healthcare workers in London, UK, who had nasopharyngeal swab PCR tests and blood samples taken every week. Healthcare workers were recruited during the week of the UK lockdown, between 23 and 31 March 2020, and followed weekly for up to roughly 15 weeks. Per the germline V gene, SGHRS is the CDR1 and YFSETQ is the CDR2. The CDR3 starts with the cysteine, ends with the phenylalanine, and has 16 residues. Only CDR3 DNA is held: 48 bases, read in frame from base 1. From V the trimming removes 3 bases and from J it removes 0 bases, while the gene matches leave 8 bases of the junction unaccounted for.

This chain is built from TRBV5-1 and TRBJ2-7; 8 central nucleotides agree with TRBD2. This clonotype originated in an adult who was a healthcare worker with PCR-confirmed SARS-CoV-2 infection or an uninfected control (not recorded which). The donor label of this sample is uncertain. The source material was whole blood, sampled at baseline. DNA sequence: TGCGCCAGCAGCTCCGACGGGGGGGCTAGCTCCTACGAGCAGTACTTC. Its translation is CASSSDGGASSYEQYF.